This record covers a single TCR beta chain. Its antigen is as yet unknown. The germline V gene encodes CDR1 SGHVS and CDR2 FQNEAQ. Trimming removed 5 bases from V and 4 bases from J, with 20 bases in between. The length of the CDR3 is 16 residues. This entry is derived from a study of read filtering for tumor transcriptome and immune sequencing. Study in general: Revised staging placed roughly 8 patients in R-ISS I, 15 to 20 in II, 6 or 7 in III. DNase treatment preceded whole-transcriptome library preparation. Overall study results and limits: This fraction held mixed bone marrow immune cells after CD138-negative sorting. Correlation between methods rose after single-read clonotypes were removed.

This library used roughly 400 ng RNA and molecular barcoded adaptors spanning alpha/delta and beta/gamma chains. TCRdb re-called the reads through MiXCR, storing one row per CDR3 protein. The profile shows about 63,000 distinct CDR3 sequences, 14% of them singletons. The sequence was obtained from a donor aged 40 or over with multiple myeloma. Specimen: a population of CD138-negative cells sorted from bone marrow. The rearrangement uses TRBV7-8 and TRBJ2-5; TRBD1 is a possible D gene (6 bases). In DNA, the CDR3 is TGTGCCAGCAGCGGTATAACAACAGGGAATGTAGAGACCCAGTACTTC. This translates into CASSGITTGNVETQYF.